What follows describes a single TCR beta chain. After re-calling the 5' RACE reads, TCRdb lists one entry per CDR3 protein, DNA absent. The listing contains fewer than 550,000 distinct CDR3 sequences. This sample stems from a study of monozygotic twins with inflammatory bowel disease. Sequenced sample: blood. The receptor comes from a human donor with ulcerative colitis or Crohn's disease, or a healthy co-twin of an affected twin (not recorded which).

CDR3 amino acids: CASSLVGGSAGETQYF. V is TRBV5-1 and J is TRBJ2-5; the D gene TCRdb calls, TRBD1, cannot be checked with no DNA. Looked up from germline, CDR1 is SGHRS and CDR2 is YFSETQ. The CDR3 is 16 residues long.